The clone carrying this TCR beta chain was counted a few times. These data come from a study of blood T cell repertoires in COVID-19. As for the study in general: The cDNA or gDNA used as material had been derived from T cells, B-cell-depleted T cells, or PBMCs.

From germline, CDR1 is SGHRS and CDR2 YFSETQ. The ends were cut back, 4 bases at V and 0 bases at J, with 7 bases in the middle. The CDR3 length is 13 residues. Authors' processing steps: Amplification of reference gene primers was used by the study to estimate nucleated cell counts. Method: immunoSEQ multiplex PCR; TCRdb's copy keeps in-frame clones and lacks some. Clonal size and the V and J genes are those of that table, whereas D and trimming came from the DNA. The sample lists 250,000 to 300,000 clones, 80% to 90% occurring once. The TCR was taken from a man between 18 and 29 years old who had recovered from COVID-19. The gene calls are TRBV5-1 and TRBJ1-1; no clear D gene. Source material: PBMCs or T cells enriched from blood (not recorded which). The CDR3 region has the DNA TGCGCCAGCAGCCCGGTATTGAACACTGAAGCTTTCTTT. Protein sequence: CASSPVLNTEAFF.